The 14 T cell receptor beta chains in this list originate from one sample, sequenced in a study of blood T cell repertoires in COVID-19. Assay used: immunoSEQ multiplex PCR; TCRdb lists only in-frame clones, some missing. The sample lists 97,000 or so clones, approximately 85% seen once, with around 9.5% in the top ten. Sequenced material: peripheral blood. The receptors here all came from a middle-aged man with active or convalescent COVID-19.

This clone was counted once. The V call is TRBV7-2, the J call TRBJ2-5; D not resolved. V was cut by 1 base and J by 5 bases, with 14 bases left in between. The CDR3 spans 15 residues. CDR1 and CDR2 from the germline V gene are SGHTA and FQGNSA. This chain's CDR3 is CASSLGGSLAETQYF. CDR3 nucleotide sequence: TGTGCCAGCAGCTTAGGTGGATCCTTAGCCGAGACCCAGTACTTC.

This chain connects TRBV6-1 to TRBJ2-7, with D perhaps TRBD1 (5 bases). Trimming stripped 2 bases from V and 0 bases from J, with 11 bases between. The CDR3 has 15 amino acids. In germline, CDR1 is MNHNS, CDR2 SASEGT. CDR3 amino acids: CASSEPLDNSYEQYF. In DNA, the CDR3 is TGTGCCAGCAGTGAACCCTTGGACAACTCCTACGAGCAGTACTTC.

This clone was seen just once. This chain links TRBV7-2 with TRBJ2-7, with 7 positions matching TRBD1. V gave up 0 bases and J gave up 6 bases; unmatched junction bases: 5. Per the germline V gene, CDR1 is SGHTA and CDR2 is FQGNSA. The CDR3 length is 14 residues. The CDR3: CASSLAQGVGEQYF. DNA of the CDR3: TGTGCCAGCAGCTTAGCCCAGGGGGTAGGCGAGCAGTACTTC.

This chain connects TRBV5-5 to TRBJ1-2; no reliable D call. The CDR3 covers 15 residues. The V and J ends lost 4 bases and 0 bases respectively, with 13 bases between them. Germline CDR1 reads SGHKS; CDR2 reads YYEKEE (reference sequence). In nucleotides, the CDR3 is TGTGCCAGCAGCCCCTTCAACACAGCTAACTATGGCTACACCTTC. Residues: CASSPFNTANYGYTF.

The chain links TRBV9 to TRBJ1-6; no definite D call. This CDR3 region has 17 residues. V lost 1 base and J lost 2, with 13 bases in between. The germline gives CDR1 SGDLS, CDR2 YYNGEE. The CDR3 is CASSVSFSQTYNSPLHF. CDR3 DNA: TGTGCCAGCAGCGTATCCTTCAGTCAGACCTATAATTCACCCCTCCACTTT.

The chain employs TRBV7-9 and TRBJ2-1; D gene ambiguous. The CDR3 sequence is 14 residues long. Germline assignment: CDR1 SEHNR and CDR2 FQNEAQ (reference sequence). Trimming pared 2 bases from V and 4 bases from J, leaving 9 bases between. In DNA, the CDR3 is TGTGCCAGCAGCTTACCACAGTCTTACAATGAGCAGTTCTTC. It is translated as CASSLPQSYNEQFF.

The J gene is TRBJ1-2, the V gene TRBV6-6; 7 bases match TRBD1. V lost 2 bases to trimming and J lost 3 bases; unmatched junction nucleotides: 0. Germline assignment: CDR1 MNHNY and CDR2 SVGAGI (reference sequence). The CDR3 has 13 residues. This CDR3 is CASSYGTDYGYTF. Written as DNA, the CDR3 is TGTGCCAGCAGTTACGGGACAGACTATGGCTACACCTTC.

The V call is TRBV4-2, the J call TRBJ2-7, with unresolved D. Germline V gene sequence: CDR1 LGHNA, CDR2 YNFKEQ. The CDR3 runs 14 residues. The V gene lost 1 base and the J gene lost 4 bases, with 11 bases spanning the gap. In nucleotides, the CDR3 is TGTGCCAGCAGCCAAGGAGGTACACAATACGAGCAGTACTTC. Encoded protein: CASSQGGTQYEQYF.

This chain uses TRBV5-1 with TRBJ2-1; 11 bases agree with TRBD2. Germline loops: CDR1 SGHRS, CDR2 YFSETQ. V shed 4 bases, J shed 8 bases, and the junction held 8 bases outside the gene matches. The CDR3 loop spans 15 amino acids. CDR3 in DNA: TGCGCCAGCAGCCTCACGACTAGCGGGGTTGATGAGCAGTTCTTC. Translating gives CASSLTTSGVDEQFF.

V usage is TRBV18 and J usage is TRBJ1-5, with D unresolved. There are 14 residues in the CDR3. Germline V gene lookup returns CDR1 KGHSH and CDR2 LQKENI. With 4 bases removed from V and 1 base from J, the gap between germline ends came to 8 bases. CDR3 sequence: CASSLGGSNQPQHF. In nucleotides, the CDR3 is TGTGCCAGCTCACTTGGAGGAAGCAATCAGCCCCAGCATTTT.

J is TRBJ2-7 and V is TRBV10-1; 7 nucleotides match TRBD1. Germline V gene data show CDR1 as WNHNN and CDR2 as SYGVQD (reference sequence). Trimming took 6 bases from V and 2 from J; bases not matched to a gene: 10. CDR3 length equals 15 residues. The CDR3 sequence is CASSKGPGTAYEQYF. CDR3 DNA sequence: TGCGCCAGCAGCAAAGGTCCCGGGACAGCCTACGAGCAGTACTTC.

This clone has only a few counts. The chain is built from TRBV11-2 and TRBJ2-5, with 11 bases aligning to TRBD2. CDR3 size: 13 residues. CDR1 SGHAT and CDR2 FQNNGV come from the germline V gene. With V trimmed by 1 base and J by 12 bases, 4 bases remained unmatched. CDR3 DNA: TGTGCCAGCAGCTTAGTAATTAGCGGGGGGGAGTACTTC. This sequence encodes CASSLVISGGEYF.

This clone was seen a single time. At the DNA level, this CDR3 is encoded by other sequences in the same sample as well. The chain has TRBV7-9 and TRBJ1-5; 7 positions agree with TRBD1. The CDR3 extends over 14 amino acids. Germline CDR1 reads SEHNR; CDR2 reads FQNEAQ (reference sequence). V shed 4 bases and J 4 bases; nucleotides not matched to a gene: 4. CDR3 region: CASSSGQPNQPQHF. The CDR3, as DNA: TGTGCCAGCAGCTCGGGACAGCCGAATCAGCCCCAGCATTTT.

The rearrangement links TRBV27 to TRBJ1-4; the match to TRBD1 covers 8 bases. The CDR3 contains 17 residues. V trimming: 3 bases; J trimming: 0 bases; junction bases outside the gene matches: 6. CDR1 is MNHEY, CDR2 SMNVEV, per germline (reference sequence). In DNA, the CDR3 is TGTGCCAGCAGTTTGTCCCAGACAGGGGCAACTAATGAAAAACTGTTTTTT. The encoded protein is CASSLSQTGATNEKLFF.